The following is a TCR beta chain sequence with its context. The sample is drawn from a study of blood T cell repertoires in COVID-19. Background on the study: There were acute and convalescent COVID-19 samples, and they came from the United States, Italy and Spain. Nucleic acid was either cDNA or gDNA, and it came from T cells, B-cell-depleted T cells, or PBMCs.

The data were produced by immunoSEQ multiplex PCR, yet TCRdb's version contains in-frame clones alone and is incomplete. Of 65,000 to 95,000 clones in the sample, approximately 90% were seen once. This clonotype originated in a man aged 70 or older with active or convalescent COVID-19. The sample was peripheral blood.

The CDR3 reads CASSLYSGGAPGELFF. CDR3 DNA: TGTGCCAGCAGCTTATATAGTGGGGGGGCCCCCGGGGAGCTGTTTTTT. V and J are TRBV7-2 and TRBJ2-2; tentative D call: TRBD2 (7 bases). The CDR3 sequence is 16 residues long. Trimming removed 2 bases from V and 6 bases from J, with 16 bases in between. Germline lookup yields CDR1 SGHTA and CDR2 FQGNSA.